This T cell receptor beta chain is drawn from a study of control samples from healthy donors and cancer patients. CDR3 length: 14 residues. The junction had 7 bases not matched to a gene; V was cut back by 4 bases and J by 4 bases. Germline V gene sequence: CDR1 SGHAT, CDR2 FQNNGV. TCRdb's copy holds only in-frame clones and misses some; the assay was immunoSEQ multiplex PCR. This table holds about 54,000 clones, approximately 95% found once. Sequencing was done on a sample of blood. The chain has TRBV11-2 and TRBJ2-7, with 7 bases identical to TRBD1. The receptor was derived from a woman aged 25 to 45 in good health. The CDR3 is CASSSDGQEYEQYF. CDR3 bases: TGTGCCAGCAGCTCCGATGGACAGGAATACGAGCAGTACTTC.